What follows is one T cell receptor (beta chain) and its context. The CDR3 extends over 11 amino acids. Germline loops: CDR1 MDHEN, CDR2 SYDVKM. Trimming stripped 4 bases from V and 4 bases from J, with 5 bases between. The data were taken from a study of blood T cell repertoires in COVID-19. Methods used by the authors: Reference gene primer amplification gave nucleated cell count estimates. Using immunoSEQ multiplex PCR, the repertoire was profiled, and TCRdb retains in-frame clones only, with some absent. That table supplies the V and J calls and clone size; D and trimming were determined from the DNA. Among some 220,000 clones listed, about 80% were seen once.

The gene calls are TRBV28 and TRBJ2-7; D gene uncertain. The TCR sequence derives from a woman younger than 45 who had recovered from COVID-19. What was sequenced was peripheral blood. CDR3 coding DNA: TGTGCCAGCAGTTCCAGATACGAGCAGTACTTC. Translating gives CASSSRYEQYF.